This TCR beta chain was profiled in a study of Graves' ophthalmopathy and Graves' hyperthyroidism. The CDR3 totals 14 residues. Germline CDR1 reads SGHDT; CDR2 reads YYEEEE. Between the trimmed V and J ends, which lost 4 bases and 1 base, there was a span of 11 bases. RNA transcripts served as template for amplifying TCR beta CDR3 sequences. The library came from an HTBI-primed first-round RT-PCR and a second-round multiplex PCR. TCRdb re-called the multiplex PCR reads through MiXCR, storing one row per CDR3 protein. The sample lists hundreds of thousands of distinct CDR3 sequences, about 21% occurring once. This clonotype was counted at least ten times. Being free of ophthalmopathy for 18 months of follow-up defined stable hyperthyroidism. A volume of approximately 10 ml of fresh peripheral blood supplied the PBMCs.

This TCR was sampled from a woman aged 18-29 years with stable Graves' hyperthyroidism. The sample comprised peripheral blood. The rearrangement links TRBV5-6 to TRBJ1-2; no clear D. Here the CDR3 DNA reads TGTGCCAGCAGCGTAGCCGGGAGTAACTATGGCTACACCTTC. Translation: CASSVAGSNYGYTF.